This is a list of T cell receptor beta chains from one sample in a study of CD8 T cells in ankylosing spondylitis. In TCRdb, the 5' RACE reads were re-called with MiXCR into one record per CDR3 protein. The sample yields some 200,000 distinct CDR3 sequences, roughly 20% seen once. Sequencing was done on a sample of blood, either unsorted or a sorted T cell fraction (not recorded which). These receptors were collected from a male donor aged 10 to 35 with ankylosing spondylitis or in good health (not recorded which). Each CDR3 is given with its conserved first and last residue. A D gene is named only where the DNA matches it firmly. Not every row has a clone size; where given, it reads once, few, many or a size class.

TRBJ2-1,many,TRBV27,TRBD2,TGTGCCAGCAGTTTTTCGACTAGCGGGAGGGCCATTGAGCAGTTCTTC,CASSFSTSGRAIEQFF
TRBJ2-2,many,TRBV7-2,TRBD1,TGTGCCAGCAGGGACAGGATGAACACCGGGGAGCTGTTTTTT,CASRDRMNTGELFF
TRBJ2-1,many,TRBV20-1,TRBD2,TGCAGTGCTTTATTAATCACTAGCGGGAGAAAGAATGAGCAGTTCTTC,CSALLITSGRKNEQFF
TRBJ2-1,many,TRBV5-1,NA,TGCGCCAGCAGCCCTGAATGGGGGTCCCACTACAATGAGCAGTTCTTC,CASSPEWGSHYNEQFF
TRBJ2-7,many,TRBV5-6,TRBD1,TGTGCCAGCAAACGGGACAGGGGCTACGAGCAGTACTTC,CASKRDRGYEQYF
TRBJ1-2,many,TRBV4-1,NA,TGCGCCAGCAGCCTAGAGGCGAAGGGAGACTATGGCTACACCTTC,CASSLEAKGDYGYTF
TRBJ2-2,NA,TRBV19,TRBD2,TGTGCCAGTCGGACGACTAGCGGGAGTACCGGGGAGCTGTTTTTT,CASRTTSGSTGELFF
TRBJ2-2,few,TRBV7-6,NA,TGTGCCAGCAGCTTAGGGCAGGGTCCCTCCACCGGGGAGCTGTTTTTT,CASSLGQGPSTGELFF
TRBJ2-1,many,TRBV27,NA,TGTGCCAGCAGTTTCCCCGGGGTTTATAATGAGCAGTTCTTC,CASSFPGVYNEQFF
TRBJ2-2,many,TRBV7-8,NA,TGTGCCAGCAGCTTAGTGCGATATGACCCCACCGGGGAGCTGTTTTTT,CASSLVRYDPTGELFF
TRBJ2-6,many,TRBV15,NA,TGTGCCACCAGCAGGCCTCGTGGCATGGACCCGAGCTCTGGGGCCAACGTCCTGACTTTC,CATSRPRGMDPSSGANVLTF
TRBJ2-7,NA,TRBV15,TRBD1,TGTGCCACCAGCAAGACAGGGTTAAACTACGAGCAGTACTTC,CATSKTGLNYEQYF
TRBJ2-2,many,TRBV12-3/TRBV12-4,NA,TGTGCCAGCAGTTTAGCCGGGGGGCGCCCCGGGGAGCTGTTTTTT,CASSLAGGRPGELFF
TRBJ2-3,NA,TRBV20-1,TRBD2,TGCAGTGCTCGCGTCGGTAGCGGGAGAGATACGCAGTATTTT,CSARVGSGRDTQYF
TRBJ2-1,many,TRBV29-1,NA,TGCAGCGTTGGCCAGTCGCTAGCAGAAGCAATCTTC,CSVGQSLAEAIF
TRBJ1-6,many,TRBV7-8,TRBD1,TGTGCCAGCAGCTTAGAAGAGAGGGGGCCGGGCCCCCTCCACTTT,CASSLEERGPGPLHF
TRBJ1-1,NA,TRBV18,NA,TGTGCCAGCTCAGCGATGGGGCCCCCAATGAACACTGAAGCTTTCTTT,CASSAMGPPMNTEAFF
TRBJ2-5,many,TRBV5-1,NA,TGCGCCAGCAGCTCCTCCCCGGGGGCGGGAGAGACCCAGTACTTC,CASSSSPGAGETQYF
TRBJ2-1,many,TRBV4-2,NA,TGTGCCAGCAGCCAAGAATCTGCGGGGGCATACAATGAGCAGTTCTTC,CASSQESAGAYNEQFF
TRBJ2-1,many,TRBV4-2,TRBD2,TGTGCCAGCAGCCCCCGGTTCGAAAGCGGGACGGACAATGAGCAGTTCTTC,CASSPRFESGTDNEQFF
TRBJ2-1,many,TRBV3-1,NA,TGTGCCAGCAGTCCCACACAGGGGAGGTATCGGAATGAGCAGTTCTTC,CASSPTQGRYRNEQFF
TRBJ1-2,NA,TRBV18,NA,TGTGCCAGCTCACCAATGACTTCAGATGGCTACACCTTC,CASSPMTSDGYTF
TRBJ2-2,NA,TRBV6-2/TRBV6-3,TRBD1,TGTGCCAGCAACCCCGGACAGGGCACCGGGGAGCTGTTTTTT,CASNPGQGTGELFF
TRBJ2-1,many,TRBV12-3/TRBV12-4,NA,TGTGCCAGCAGTTCCCACAACGACAATGAGCAGTTCTTC,CASSSHNDNEQFF
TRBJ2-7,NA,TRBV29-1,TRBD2,TGCAGCGTTAAAGGCGGGGGATCCTACGAGCAGTACTTC,CSVKGGGSYEQYF
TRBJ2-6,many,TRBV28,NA,TGTGCCAGCAGTTTAGGCGGGACGCCGTCTGGGGCCAACGTCCTGACTTTC,CASSLGGTPSGANVLTF
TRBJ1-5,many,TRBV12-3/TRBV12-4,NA,TGTGCCAGCAGTTTAGGTCGGGCACGGGGGGGCCAGCCCCAGCATTTT,CASSLGRARGGQPQHF
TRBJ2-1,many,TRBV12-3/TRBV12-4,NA,TGTGCCAGCAGTTTAGGTAAAGGTTACTCCTACAATGAGCAGTTCTTC,CASSLGKGYSYNEQFF
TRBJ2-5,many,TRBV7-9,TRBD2,TGTGCCAGCAGCTTAGCACTAGCGGGAGTAGGAGAGACCCAGTACTTC,CASSLALAGVGETQYF
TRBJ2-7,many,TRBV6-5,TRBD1,TGTGCCAGCAGTAAAGGACAGGTACGGGAGCAGTACTTC,CASSKGQVREQYF
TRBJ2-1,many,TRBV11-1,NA,TGTGCCAGCAGCCCCGACAGCAGTTACAATGAGCAGTTCTTC,CASSPDSSYNEQFF
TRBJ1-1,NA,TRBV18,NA,TGTGCCAGCTCACCAGACAGCTCAACTCAAGCTTTCTTT,CASSPDSSTQAFF
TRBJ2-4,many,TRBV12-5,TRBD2,TGTGCTAGTGGTAAACCACTAGCGGGAGAAAACATTCAGTACTTC,CASGKPLAGENIQYF
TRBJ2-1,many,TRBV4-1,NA,TGCGCCAGCAGCCCCTGGGGCGGCCCCCTAACAGGGTCCAATGAGCAGTTCTTC,CASSPWGGPLTGSNEQFF
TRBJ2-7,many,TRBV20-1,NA,TGCAGTGCTCCCCGTCAGGGGGGCTACGAGCAGTACTTC,CSAPRQGGYEQYF
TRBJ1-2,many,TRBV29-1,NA,TGCAGCGTTGCAACGACAGGCATGTCTAACTATGGCTACACCTTC,CSVATTGMSNYGYTF
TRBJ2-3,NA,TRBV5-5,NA,TGTGCCAGCAGCCTCGAAACTGGGGGGCGCGCAGATACGCAGTATTTT,CASSLETGGRADTQYF
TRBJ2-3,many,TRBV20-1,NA,TGCAGTGCTAGAGATCGAGGCAGGCTGGCAGGTACAGATACGCAGTATTTT,CSARDRGRLAGTDTQYF
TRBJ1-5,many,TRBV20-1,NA,TGCAGTGTTAGAGTAAGTGGGGACACTAATCAGCCCCAGCATTTT,CSVRVSGDTNQPQHF
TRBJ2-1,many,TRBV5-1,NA,TGCGCCAGCAGTTCCTTAGCATTGTCGTTCTACAATGAGCAGTTCTTC,CASSSLALSFYNEQFF
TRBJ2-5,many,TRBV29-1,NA,TGCAGCGTTGGGACAGCTCAAGAGACCCAGTACTTC,CSVGTAQETQYF
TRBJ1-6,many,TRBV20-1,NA,TGCAGTGCTAGCGAGGGTGGTAATTCACCCCTCCACTTT,CSASEGGNSPLHF
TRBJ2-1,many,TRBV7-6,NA,TGTGCCAGCAGCTCCTGGGGCGACTACAATGAGCAGTTCTTC,CASSSWGDYNEQFF
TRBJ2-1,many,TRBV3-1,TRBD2,TGTGCCAGCAGCCATTCCGGGAGGGGTGTCAATGAGCAGTTCTTC,CASSHSGRGVNEQFF
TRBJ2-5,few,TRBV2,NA,TGTGCCAGCAGTGACATTACCCACGACAGCGGCCAAGAGACCCAGTACTTC,CASSDITHDSGQETQYF
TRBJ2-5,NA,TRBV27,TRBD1,TGTGCCAGCAGTTCTCACAGGGGACAGGCAGAGACCCAGTACTTC,CASSSHRGQAETQYF
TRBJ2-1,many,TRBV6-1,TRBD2,TGTGCCAGCAGTGAATTCAGCGGGAGTACGAATGAGCAGTTCTTC,CASSEFSGSTNEQFF
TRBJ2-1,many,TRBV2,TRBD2,TGTGCCAGCAGGAGGACTAGCGGGGCGTCCAATGAGCAGTTCTTC,CASRRTSGASNEQFF
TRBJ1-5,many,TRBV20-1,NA,TGCAGTGCCCGCCGTGGAGGGGATCAGCCCCAGCATTTT,CSARRGGDQPQHF
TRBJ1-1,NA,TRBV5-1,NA,TGCGCCAGCAGCTTAAGGAGTCGGGTGAACACTGAAGCTTTCTTT,CASSLRSRVNTEAFF
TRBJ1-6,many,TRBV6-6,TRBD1,TGTGCCAGCATGGGACAGGGGGCGGTTTATTCACCCCTCCACTTT,CASMGQGAVYSPLHF
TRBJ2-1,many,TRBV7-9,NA,TGTGCCAGCAGCTTTGAGGTGCGGGGCTCCTACAATGAGCAGTTCTTC,CASSFEVRGSYNEQFF